This T cell receptor beta chain was sequenced during a study of OX40 agonist ivuxolimab in advanced cancers. Study conclusions and caveats: Not determined was the antigen specificity of the expanded peripheral T cells.

To note about this clone: Its specificity is not known.

TCRdb keeps only in-frame clones here, not all; method: immunoSEQ multiplex PCR. In the table there are around 41,000 clones, around four fifths of which are singletons. The input for sequencing was CD4+ or CD8+ T cells sorted from blood, taken in a trial of the OX40 agonist ivuxolimab. The sequence derives from an adult with an advanced solid tumor such as melanoma, head and neck, liver or kidney cancer.

CDR3 coding DNA: TGTGCCAGCAGCTGGGGACAGGGAAGGCCTAACTATGGCTACACCTTC. This sequence encodes CASSWGQGRPNYGYTF. The chain combines TRBV11-2 with TRBJ1-2, with 9 bases identical to TRBD1. Losses at the gene ends were 4 bases for V and 0 bases for J; bases not matched to a gene: 6. The CDR3 is made up of 16 amino acids. The V gene's germline CDR1 is SGHAT and CDR2 FQNNGV.